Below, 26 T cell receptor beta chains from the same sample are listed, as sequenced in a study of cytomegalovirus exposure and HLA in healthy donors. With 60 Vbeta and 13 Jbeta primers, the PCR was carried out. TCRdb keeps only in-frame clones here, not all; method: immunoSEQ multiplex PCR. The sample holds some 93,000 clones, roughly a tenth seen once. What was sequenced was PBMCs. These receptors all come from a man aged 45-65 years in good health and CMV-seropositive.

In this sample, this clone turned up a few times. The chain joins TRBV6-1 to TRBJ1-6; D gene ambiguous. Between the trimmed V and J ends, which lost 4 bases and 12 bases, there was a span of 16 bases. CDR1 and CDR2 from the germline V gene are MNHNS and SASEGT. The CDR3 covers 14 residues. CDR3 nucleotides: TGTGCCAGCAGTGTTTTTAGAGGAGTTCAACCCCTCCACTTT. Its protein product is CASSVFRGVQPLHF.

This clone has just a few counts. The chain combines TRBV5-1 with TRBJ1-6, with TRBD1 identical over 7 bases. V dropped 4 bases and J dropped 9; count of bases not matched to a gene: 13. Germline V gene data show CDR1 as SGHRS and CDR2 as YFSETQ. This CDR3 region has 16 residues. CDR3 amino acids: CASSRDSGGRGSPLHF. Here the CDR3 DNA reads TGCGCCAGCAGCCGGGACAGCGGAGGTCGGGGTTCACCCCTCCACTTT.

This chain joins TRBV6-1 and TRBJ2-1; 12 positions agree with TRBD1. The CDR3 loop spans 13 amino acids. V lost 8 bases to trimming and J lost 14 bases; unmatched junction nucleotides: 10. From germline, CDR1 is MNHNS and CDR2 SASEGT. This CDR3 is CASGDRGRSGEFF. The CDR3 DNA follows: TGTGCCAGCGGGGACAGGGGGCGGTCAGGAGAGTTCTTC.

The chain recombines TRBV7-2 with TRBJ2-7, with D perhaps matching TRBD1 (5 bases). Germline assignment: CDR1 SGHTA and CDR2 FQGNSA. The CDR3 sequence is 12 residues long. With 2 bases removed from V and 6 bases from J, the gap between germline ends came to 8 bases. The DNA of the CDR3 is TGTGCCAGCAGCTTACAGGGTGCCGAGCAGTACTTC. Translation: CASSLQGAEQYF.

This CDR3 is CASSLSIEGLLAGAYEQYF. The CDR3 DNA is TGTGCCAGCAGTTTATCGATAGAGGGGCTACTAGCGGGAGCGTACGAGCAGTACTTC. The V call is TRBV27, the J call TRBJ2-7, with 11 bases matching TRBD2. CDR3 size: 19 residues. Germline V gene lookup returns CDR1 MNHEY and CDR2 SMNVEV (reference sequence). Trimming removed 0 bases from V and 4 bases from J; junction bases left unmatched: 14.

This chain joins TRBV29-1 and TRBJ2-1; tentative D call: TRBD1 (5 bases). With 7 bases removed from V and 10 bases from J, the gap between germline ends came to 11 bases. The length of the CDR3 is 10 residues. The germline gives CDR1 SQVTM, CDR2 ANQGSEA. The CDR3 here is CSATTAEQFF. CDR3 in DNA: TGCAGCGCTACGACAGCAGAGCAGTTCTTC.

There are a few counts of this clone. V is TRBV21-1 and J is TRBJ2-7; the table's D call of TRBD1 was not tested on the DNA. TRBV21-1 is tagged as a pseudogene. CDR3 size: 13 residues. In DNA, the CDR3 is TGTGCCAGCAGGGGCTCGAGCTCCTACGAGCAGTACTTC. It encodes CASRGSSSYEQYF.

The CDR3 loop reads CASSLGGFTEAFF. In DNA form, the CDR3 reads TGTGCCAGCAGTTTGGGAGGGTTTACTGAAGCTTTCTTT. The V and J genes are TRBV27 and TRBJ1-1, with D unresolved. The CDR3 runs 13 residues. V shed 3 bases and J shed 5 bases, with 10 bases lying between them. Germline values: CDR1 MNHEY, CDR2 SMNVEV (reference sequence).

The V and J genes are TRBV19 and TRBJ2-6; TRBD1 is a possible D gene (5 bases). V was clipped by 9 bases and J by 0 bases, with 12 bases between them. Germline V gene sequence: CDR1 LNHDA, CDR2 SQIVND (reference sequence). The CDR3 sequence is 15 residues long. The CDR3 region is CASQGWNSGANVLTF. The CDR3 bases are TGTGCCAGCCAGGGTTGGAACTCTGGGGCCAACGTCCTGACTTTC.

CDR3 in DNA: TGTGCCAGCAGCCCCCCCAACGGGAATTCACCCCTCCACTTT. This codes for CASSPPNGNSPLHF. The chain employs TRBV7-9 and TRBJ1-6, with no clear D. V was clipped by 5 bases and J by 7 bases, with 12 bases between them. CDR1 and CDR2 from the germline V gene are SEHNR and FQNEAQ (reference sequence). This CDR3 contains 14 residues. Complete variable domain (other parts from reference TRBV7-9 and TRBJ1-6): DTGVSQNPRHKITKRGQNVTFRCDPISEHNRLYWYRQTLGQGPEFLTYFQNEAQLEKSRLLSDRFSAERPKGSFSTLEIQRTEQGDSAMYLCASSPPNGNSPLHFGNGTRLTVT.

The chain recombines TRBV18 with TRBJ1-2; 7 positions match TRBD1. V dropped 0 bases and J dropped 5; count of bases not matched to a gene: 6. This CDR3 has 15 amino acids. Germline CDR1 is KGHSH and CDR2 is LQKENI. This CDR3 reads CASSPPKGGTYGYTF. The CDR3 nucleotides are TGTGCCAGCTCACCACCGAAAGGGGGCACGTATGGCTACACCTTC.

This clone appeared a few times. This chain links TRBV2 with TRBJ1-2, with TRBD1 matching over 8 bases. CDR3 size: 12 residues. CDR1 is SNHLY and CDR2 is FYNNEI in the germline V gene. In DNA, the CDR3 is TGTGCGTCGACAGGGGACAACTATGGCTACACCTTC. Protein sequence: CASTGDNYGYTF.

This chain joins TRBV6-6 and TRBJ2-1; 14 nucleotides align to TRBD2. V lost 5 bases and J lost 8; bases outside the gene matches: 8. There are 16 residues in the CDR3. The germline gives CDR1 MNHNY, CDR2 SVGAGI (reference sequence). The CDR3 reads CASSAGTSGRIHEQFF. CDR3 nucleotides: TGTGCCAGCAGTGCCGGGACTAGCGGGAGAATCCATGAGCAGTTCTTC.

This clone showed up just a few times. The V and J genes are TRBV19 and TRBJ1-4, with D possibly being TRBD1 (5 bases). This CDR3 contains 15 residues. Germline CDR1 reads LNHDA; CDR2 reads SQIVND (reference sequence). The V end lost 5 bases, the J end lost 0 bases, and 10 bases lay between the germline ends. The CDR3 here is CASSPTGATNEKLFF. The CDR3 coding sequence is TGTGCCAGTAGTCCTACAGGAGCAACTAATGAAAAACTGTTTTTT.

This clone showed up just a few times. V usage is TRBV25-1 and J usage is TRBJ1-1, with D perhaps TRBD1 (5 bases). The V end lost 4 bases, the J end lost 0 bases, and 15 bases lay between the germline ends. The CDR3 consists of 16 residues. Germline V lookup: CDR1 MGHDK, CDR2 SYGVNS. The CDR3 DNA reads TGTGCCAGCAGTGCCCCAGCGCCAGGGATGAACACTGAAGCTTTCTTT. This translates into CASSAPAPGMNTEAFF. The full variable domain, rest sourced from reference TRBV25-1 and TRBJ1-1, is EADIYQTPRYLVIGTGKKITLECSQTMGHDKMYWYQQDPGMELHLIHYSYGVNSTEKGDLSSESTVSRIRTEHFPLTLESARPSHTSQYLCASSAPAPGMNTEAFFGQGTRLTVV.

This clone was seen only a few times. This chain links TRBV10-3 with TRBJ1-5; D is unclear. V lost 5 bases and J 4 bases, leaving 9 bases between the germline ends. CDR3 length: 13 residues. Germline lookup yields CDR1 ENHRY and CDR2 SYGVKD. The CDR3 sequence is CAISTTLNQPQHF. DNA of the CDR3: TGTGCCATCAGTACGACTTTAAATCAGCCCCAGCATTTT.

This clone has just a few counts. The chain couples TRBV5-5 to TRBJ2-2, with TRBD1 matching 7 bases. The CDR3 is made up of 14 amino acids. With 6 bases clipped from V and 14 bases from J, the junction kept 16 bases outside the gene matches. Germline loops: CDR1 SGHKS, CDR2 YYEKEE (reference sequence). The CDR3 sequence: CASTTFLDRARLFF. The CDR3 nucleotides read TGTGCCAGCACAACCTTTTTAGACAGGGCGAGACTGTTTTTT.

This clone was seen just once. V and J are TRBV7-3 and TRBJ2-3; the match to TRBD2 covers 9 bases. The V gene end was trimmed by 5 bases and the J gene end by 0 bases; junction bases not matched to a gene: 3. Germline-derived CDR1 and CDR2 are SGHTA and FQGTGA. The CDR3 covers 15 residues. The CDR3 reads CASSGGLASTDTQYF. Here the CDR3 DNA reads TGTGCCAGCAGCGGAGGACTAGCGAGCACAGATACGCAGTATTTT.

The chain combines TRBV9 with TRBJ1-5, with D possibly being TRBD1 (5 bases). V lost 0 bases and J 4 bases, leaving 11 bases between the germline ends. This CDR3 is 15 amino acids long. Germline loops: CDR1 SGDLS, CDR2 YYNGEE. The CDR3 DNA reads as TGTGCCAGCAGCGTAGATGGGGCGATAAATCAGCCCCAGCATTTT. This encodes CASSVDGAINQPQHF.

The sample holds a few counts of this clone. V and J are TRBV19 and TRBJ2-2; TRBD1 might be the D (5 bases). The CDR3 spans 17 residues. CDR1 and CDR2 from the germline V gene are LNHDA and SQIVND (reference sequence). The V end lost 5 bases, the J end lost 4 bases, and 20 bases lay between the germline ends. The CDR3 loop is CASSDIVRELVTGELFF. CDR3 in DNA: TGTGCCAGTAGTGACATAGTCAGGGAATTGGTCACCGGGGAGCTGTTTTTT.

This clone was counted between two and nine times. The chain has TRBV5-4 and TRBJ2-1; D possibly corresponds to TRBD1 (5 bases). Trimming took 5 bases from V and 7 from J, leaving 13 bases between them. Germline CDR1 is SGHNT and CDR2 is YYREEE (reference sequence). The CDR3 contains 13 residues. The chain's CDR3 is CASSPGAQNEQFF. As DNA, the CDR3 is TGTGCCAGCAGTCCTGGGGCGCAGAATGAGCAGTTCTTC. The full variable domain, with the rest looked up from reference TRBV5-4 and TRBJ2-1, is ETGVTQSPTHLIKTRGQQVTLRCSSQSGHNTVSWYQQALGQGPQFIFQYYREEENGRGNFPPRFSGLQFPNYSSELNVNALELDDSALYLCASSPGAQNEQFFGPGTRLTVL.

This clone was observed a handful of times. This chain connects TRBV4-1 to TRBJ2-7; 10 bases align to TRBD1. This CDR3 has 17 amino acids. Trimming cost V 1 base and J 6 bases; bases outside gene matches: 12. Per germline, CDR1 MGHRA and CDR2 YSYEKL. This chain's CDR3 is CASSQGPSPTGGREQYF. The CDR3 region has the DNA TGCGCCAGCAGCCAAGGCCCCTCACCGACAGGGGGCCGCGAGCAGTACTTC.

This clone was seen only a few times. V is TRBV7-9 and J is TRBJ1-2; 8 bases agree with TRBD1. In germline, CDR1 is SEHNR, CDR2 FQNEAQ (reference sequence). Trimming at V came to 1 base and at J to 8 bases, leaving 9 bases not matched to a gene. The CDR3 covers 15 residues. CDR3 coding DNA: TGTGCCAGCAGCTTAGGGCCCGGACAGGGAGGAGGCTACACCTTC. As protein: CASSLGPGQGGGYTF.

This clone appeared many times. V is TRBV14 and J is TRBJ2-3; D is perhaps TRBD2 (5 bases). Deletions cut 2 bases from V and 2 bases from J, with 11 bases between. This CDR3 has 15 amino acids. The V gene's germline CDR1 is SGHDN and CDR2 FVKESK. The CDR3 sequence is CASSQRTSPTDTQYF. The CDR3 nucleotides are TGTGCCAGCAGCCAAAGGACTTCCCCCACAGATACGCAGTATTTT.

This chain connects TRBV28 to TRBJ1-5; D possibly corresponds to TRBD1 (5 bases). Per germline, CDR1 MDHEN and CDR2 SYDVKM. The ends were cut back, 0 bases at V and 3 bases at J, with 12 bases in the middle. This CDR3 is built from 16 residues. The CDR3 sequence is CASSLWSRADNQPQHF. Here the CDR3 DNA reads TGTGCCAGCAGTTTATGGTCCAGGGCTGACAATCAGCCCCAGCATTTT.

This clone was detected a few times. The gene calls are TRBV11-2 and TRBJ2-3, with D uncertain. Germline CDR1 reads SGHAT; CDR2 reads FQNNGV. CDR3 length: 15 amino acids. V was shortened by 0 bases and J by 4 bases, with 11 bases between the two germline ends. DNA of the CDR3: TGTGCCAGCAGCTTAGACTCCCTCCCCCCAGATACGCAGTATTTT. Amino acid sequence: CASSLDSLPPDTQYF.